The TCR beta chain under discussion was sequenced for a study of post-analysis software for immune sequencing data. Background on the study: Secondary progressive, relapsing-remitting and progressive-relapsing multiple sclerosis were among the included disease courses.

This clonotype appeared a few times. Its antigen is not known. This CDR3 has 16 residues. J was trimmed by 2 bases and V by 6 bases; bases with no gene match: 7. Germline V CDR1 and CDR2: MDHEN, SYDVKM. Overall study results and limits: Included in a set of roughly five TRBV segments more frequent in patients than controls were TRBV5-6, TRBV5-1 and TRBV20-1. Those samples that were prepared in the same batch co-clustered strongly by F measure. Controls significantly exceeded multiple sclerosis patients in normalized Chao1 diversity.

Unique molecular identifiers were built into the TCR beta cDNA libraries. TCRdb called the PCR reads again in MiXCR, with one record for every CDR3 protein. In the table there are hundreds of thousands of distinct CDR3 sequences, roughly 27% of which are singletons. This TCR was sampled from a girl aged 5-17 years with multiple sclerosis. The specimen was blood. V and J are TRBV28 and TRBJ2-3; 11 bases fit TRBD2. This CDR3 is CASSRGTSGFTDTQYF. The DNA for the CDR3 is TGTGCCAGCAGCAGGGGGACTAGCGGATTCACAGATACGCAGTATTTT.